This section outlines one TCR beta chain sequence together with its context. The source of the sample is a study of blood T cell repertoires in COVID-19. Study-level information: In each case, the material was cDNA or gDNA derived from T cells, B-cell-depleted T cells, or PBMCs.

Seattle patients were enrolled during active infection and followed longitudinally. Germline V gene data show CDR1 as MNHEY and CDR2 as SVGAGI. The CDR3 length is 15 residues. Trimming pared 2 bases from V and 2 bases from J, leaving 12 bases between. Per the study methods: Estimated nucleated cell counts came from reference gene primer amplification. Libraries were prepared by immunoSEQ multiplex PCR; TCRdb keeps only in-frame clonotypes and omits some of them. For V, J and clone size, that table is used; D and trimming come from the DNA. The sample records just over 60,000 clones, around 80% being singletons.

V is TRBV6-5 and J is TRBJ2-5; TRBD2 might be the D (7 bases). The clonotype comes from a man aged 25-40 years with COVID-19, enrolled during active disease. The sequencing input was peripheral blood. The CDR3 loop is CASSYGGGLQETQYF. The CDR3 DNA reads TGTGCCAGCAGTTACGGGGGGGGCCTTCAAGAGACCCAGTACTTC.